This TCR beta chain was captured in a study of T cell changes during pregnancy in multiple sclerosis. The repertoire was sequenced with immunoSEQ multiplex PCR; TCRdb's copy has only in-frame clones and lacks some. The sample records 50,000 to 75,000 clones, 85% to 95% being singletons. Between the trimmed V and J ends, which lost 5 bases and 8 bases, there was a span of 18 bases. CDR3 length: 14 residues. CDR1 and CDR2 from the germline V gene are MNHEY and SVGAGI. The TCR sequence derives from a female donor with multiple sclerosis, enrolled in a pregnancy study. This chain joins TRBV6-5 and TRBJ1-1; possibly TRBD1 for D (6 bases). Sequencing was performed on CD8+ T cells from peripheral blood mononuclear cells, taken in the third trimester of pregnancy. DNA of the CDR3: TGTGCCAGCAGTAAATCACCAGGGGACATCGAAGCTTTCTTT. It encodes CASSKSPGDIEAFF.